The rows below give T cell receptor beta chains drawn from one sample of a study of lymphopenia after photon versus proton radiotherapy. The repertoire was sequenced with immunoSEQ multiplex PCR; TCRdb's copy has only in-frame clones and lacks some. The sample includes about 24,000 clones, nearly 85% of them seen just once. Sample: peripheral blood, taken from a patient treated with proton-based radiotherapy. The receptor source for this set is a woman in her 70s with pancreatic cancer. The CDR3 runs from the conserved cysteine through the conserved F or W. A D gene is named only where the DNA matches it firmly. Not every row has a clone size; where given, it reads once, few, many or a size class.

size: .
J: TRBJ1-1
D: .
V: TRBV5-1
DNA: TGCGCCAGCAACACGGGGGGCGTCACTGAAGCTTTCTTT
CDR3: CASNTGGVTEAFF

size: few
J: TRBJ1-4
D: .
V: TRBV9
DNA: TGTGCCAGCAGCGTAGGATTGGGGAGCGGGGCCCATGAAAAACTGTTTTTT
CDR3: CASSVGLGSGAHEKLFF

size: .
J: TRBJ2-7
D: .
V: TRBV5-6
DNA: TGTGCCAGCAGCTTGGGGGCGCCCGAGCAGTACTTC
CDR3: CASSLGAPEQYF

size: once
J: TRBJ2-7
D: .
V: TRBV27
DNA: TGTGCCAGCAGTTTACGGCAGGGTATCTCCTACGAGCAGTACTTC
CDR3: CASSLRQGISYEQYF

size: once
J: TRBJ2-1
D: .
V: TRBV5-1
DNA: TGCGCCAGCAGCCGCCGGGCGGAGAACAATGAGCAGTTCTTC
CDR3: CASSRRAENNEQFF

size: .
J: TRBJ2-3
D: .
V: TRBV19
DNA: TGTGCCAGTAGTATCTCGGCTCCGAGCACAGATACGCAGTATTTT
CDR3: CASSISAPSTDTQYF

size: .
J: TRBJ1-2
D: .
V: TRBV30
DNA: TGTGCCTGGAGTGTCCAGACAGGCGGAGACTACACCTTC
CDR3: CAWSVQTGGDYTF

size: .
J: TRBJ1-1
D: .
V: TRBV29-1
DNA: TGCAGCGTTGACAACAGTAACACTGAAGCTTTCTTT
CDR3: CSVDNSNTEAFF

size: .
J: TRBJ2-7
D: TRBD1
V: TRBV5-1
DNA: TGCGCCAGCAGCTCTACAGGGGGCTCCTACGAGCAGTACTTC
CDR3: CASSSTGGSYEQYF

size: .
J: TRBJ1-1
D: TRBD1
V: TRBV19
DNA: TGTGCCAGTAGTATCGAAGACAGGGGGTCCACTGAAGCTTTCTTT
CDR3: CASSIEDRGSTEAFF

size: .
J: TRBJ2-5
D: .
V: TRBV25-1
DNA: TGTGCCAGCAGTACCCAGTGGAGGGGCCAACTAGATAGGGAGACCCAGTACTTC
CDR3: CASSTQWRGQLDRETQYF

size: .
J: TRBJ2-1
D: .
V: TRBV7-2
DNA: TGTGCCAGCAGCTTATTTACTCCGACCGCGTCGGCTGCCAATGAGCAGTTCTTC
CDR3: CASSLFTPTASAANEQFF

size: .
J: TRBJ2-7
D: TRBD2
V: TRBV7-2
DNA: TGTGCCAGCAGCTTAGCCCCGACTAGCATCGAGCAGTACTTC
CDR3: CASSLAPTSIEQYF

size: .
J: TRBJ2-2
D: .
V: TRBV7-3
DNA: TGTGCCAGCAGCCAGGGCCCTGTCTCTGGGGAGCTGTTTTTT
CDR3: CASSQGPVSGELFF